This T cell receptor beta chain originates from a study of blood T cell repertoires in COVID-19. As handled by the study authors: Amplification from reference gene primers served as the basis for estimated nucleated cell counts. Only in-frame clones appear in the TCRdb table, and some are missing; sequencing was by immunoSEQ multiplex PCR. V and J calls plus clone size are reproduced from that table; the DNA served to infer D and trimming. This sample has approximately 150,000 clones; 85% to 90% occur once, and the top ten carry 2% to 2.5%. This CDR3 has 15 residues. V was cut by 2 bases and J by 5 bases, with 16 bases left in between. Germline lookup yields CDR1 LGHNA and CDR2 YSLEER.

Specimen: peripheral blood. V gene TRBV4-3 combines with J gene TRBJ2-7; D may be TRBD2 (6 bases). The sequence was obtained from a man in his forties or fifties who had recovered from COVID-19. The CDR3 coding sequence is TGCGCCAGCAGCCAACCGGGTCGCGGGATCCACGAGCAGTACTTC. It is translated as CASSQPGRGIHEQYF.